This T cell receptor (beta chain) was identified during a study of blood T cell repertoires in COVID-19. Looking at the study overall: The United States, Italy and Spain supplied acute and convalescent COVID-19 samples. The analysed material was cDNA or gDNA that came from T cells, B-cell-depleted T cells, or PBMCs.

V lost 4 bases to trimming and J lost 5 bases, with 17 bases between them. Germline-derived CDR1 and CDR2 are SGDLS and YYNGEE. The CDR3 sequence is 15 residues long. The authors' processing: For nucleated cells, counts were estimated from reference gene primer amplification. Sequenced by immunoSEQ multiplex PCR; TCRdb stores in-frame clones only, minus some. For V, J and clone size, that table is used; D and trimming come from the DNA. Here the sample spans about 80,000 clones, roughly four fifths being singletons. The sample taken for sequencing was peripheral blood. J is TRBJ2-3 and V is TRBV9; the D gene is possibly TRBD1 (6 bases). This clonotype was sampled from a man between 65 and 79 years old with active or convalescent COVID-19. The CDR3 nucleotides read TGTGCCAGCAGCCTGACTATGGGACACGGAGATACGCAGTATTTT. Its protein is CASSLTMGHGDTQYF.